The T cell receptor (beta chain) described here comes from a study of T cell responses to AZD1222 COVID-19 vaccine. Trimming removed 3 bases from V and 4 bases from J, with 8 bases in between. Germline V lookup: CDR1 SGHDT, CDR2 YYEEEE. This CDR3 is built from 12 residues. This table comes from immunoSEQ multiplex PCR, and its TCRdb copy is limited to in-frame clones, with some not included. The table shows about 76,000 clones, with 70% to 90% occurring only once. This clone was detected only once. The sequence came from an adult in good health. The chain has TRBV5-6 and TRBJ2-7; D gene uncertain. The sample in question was peripheral blood, obtained on day 0 of AZD1222 vaccination. DNA of the CDR3: TGTGCCAGCAGCTGGGTGACGTACGAGCAGTACTTC. Translated: CASSWVTYEQYF.